Presented here are 29 T cell receptor beta chains from one specimen sequenced in a study of shared clonotypes between healthy human individuals. This table comes from immunoSEQ multiplex PCR, and its TCRdb copy is limited to in-frame clones, with some not included. The sample comprises 2.5 million or so clones, around 90% of which are singletons, and roughly 0.14% rests with the top ten. Source material: naive CD4+ T cells sorted from blood. Subset reported: CD45RA+ positively selected. The receptors stem from a man aged 18 to 29 in good health.

The gene calls are TRBV6-1 and TRBJ2-1; TRBD2 agrees at 9 bases. This CDR3 has 16 residues. Germline CDR1 reads MNHNS; CDR2 reads SASEGT. V dropped 4 bases and J dropped 3; count of bases not matched to a gene: 7. CDR3 in DNA: TGTGCCAGCAGTGTAATAGCGGGGGACCTCTACAATGAGCAGTTCTTC. Its protein is CASSVIAGDLYNEQFF.

The chain employs TRBV5-4 and TRBJ1-3, with D possibly being TRBD1 (5 bases). Germline V gene lookup returns CDR1 SGHNT and CDR2 YYREEE (reference sequence). CDR3 length equals 16 residues. The V gene lost 2 bases and the J gene lost 0 bases, with 12 bases spanning the gap. In DNA, the CDR3 is TGTGCCAGCAGCTTACCAGGGACCGACTCTGGAAACACCATATATTTT. This translates into CASSLPGTDSGNTIYF. Based on the CDR3 plus reference TRBV5-4 and TRBJ1-3, the full variable domain is ETGVTQSPTHLIKTRGQQVTLRCSSQSGHNTVSWYQQALGQGPQFIFQYYREEENGRGNFPPRFSGLQFPNYSSELNVNALELDDSALYLCASSLPGTDSGNTIYFGEGSWLTVV.

Details on this clone: Additional DNA sequences in this sample encode the identical CDR3. The chain combines TRBV6-1 with TRBJ1-5; 10 bases agree with TRBD1. Germline CDR1 reads MNHNS; CDR2 reads SASEGT. CDR3 length equals 15 residues. The V and J ends lost 4 bases and 2 bases, in that order; junction bases with no gene match: 2. CDR3 amino acids: CASSAGTGGNQPQHF. CDR3 nucleotide sequence: TGTGCCAGCAGTGCGGGGACAGGGGGCAATCAGCCCCAGCATTTT.

This chain links TRBV28 with TRBJ1-1; a weak D match, TRBD1 (6 bases). Germline V lookup: CDR1 MDHEN, CDR2 SYDVKM. This CDR3 region has 14 residues. Trimming left V 3 bases short and J 7 bases short, with 15 bases between. The DNA for the CDR3 is TGTGCCAGCAGTTTTAAAGACAGGCGGCTTGAAGCTTTCTTT. This translates into CASSFKDRRLEAFF.

This chain uses TRBV7-2 with TRBJ2-7; 12 bases are shared with TRBD2. J lost 3 bases, V lost 5 bases, and 2 bases had no gene match. Germline V gives CDR1 SGHTA, CDR2 FQGNSA. The CDR3 loop spans 14 amino acids. This chain's CDR3 is CASSMTSGSYEQYF. In DNA form, the CDR3 reads TGTGCCAGCAGCATGACTAGCGGGAGCTACGAGCAGTACTTC.

This clone was seen more than once but under ten times. This chain joins TRBV6-1 and TRBJ1-3; D uncertain. This CDR3 spans 14 amino acids. V was trimmed by 5 bases and J by 0 bases, leaving 8 bases between them. Germline V gene sequence: CDR1 MNHNS, CDR2 SASEGT. CDR3 DNA: TGTGCCAGCAGTCCATCTTACTCTGGAAACACCATATATTTT. It codes for CASSPSYSGNTIYF.

The chain is built from TRBV7-2 and TRBJ1-2, with D possibly TRBD1 on 6 matching bases. CDR1 SGHTA and CDR2 FQGNSA come from the germline V gene. Trimming removed 5 bases from V and 4 bases from J, with 17 bases in between. CDR3 size: 15 residues. The CDR3 DNA reads TGTGCCAGCAGCCGATCCCAAGGGGGAGTCTATGGCTACACCTTC. Translated, it gives CASSRSQGGVYGYTF. Full variable domain (outside the CDR3, taken from reference TRBV7-2 and TRBJ1-2): GAGVSQSPSNKVTEKGKDVELRCDPISGHTALYWYRQSLGQGLEFLIYFQGNSAPDKSGLPSDRFSAERTGGSVSTLTIQRTQQEDSAVYLCASSRSQGGVYGYTFGSGTRLTVV.

The chain combines TRBV25-1 with TRBJ2-2, with 7 nucleotides matching TRBD1. Germline assignment: CDR1 MGHDK and CDR2 SYGVNS. This CDR3 has 13 residues. Losses at the gene ends were 7 bases for V and 7 bases for J; bases not matched to a gene: 6. The CDR3 sequence: CASTRGLNGELFF. The CDR3 coding sequence is TGTGCCAGCACAAGGGGGCTTAACGGGGAGCTGTTTTTT.

This chain uses TRBV19 with TRBJ1-2; no clear D. The germline CDR1 and CDR2 sequences are LNHDA and SQIVND (reference sequence). The CDR3 runs to 14 residues. V was cut by 4 bases and J by 4 bases, with 13 bases left in between. The CDR3: CASSSDGESYGYTF. The DNA for the CDR3 is TGTGCCAGTAGTAGCGACGGAGAGTCCTATGGCTACACCTTC.

DNA for the CDR3: TGTGCCAGCAGCCAACAGCTGTCGGGGACTGAAGCTTTCTTT. It specifies CASSQQLSGTEAFF. The V call is TRBV6-6, the J call TRBJ1-1; no clear D. The CDR3 loop spans 14 amino acids. Trimming took 6 bases from V and 5 from J, leaving 16 bases between them. The germline V gene has CDR1 MNHNY and CDR2 SVGAGI (reference sequence).

The CDR3 loop is CASSYSAGRETQYF. The CDR3 region has the DNA TGTGCCAGCAGTTACTCGGCGGGCCGAGAGACCCAGTACTTC. The chain couples TRBV6-5 to TRBJ2-5, with D perhaps matching TRBD2 (5 bases). Trimming took 0 bases from V and 4 from J, leaving 9 bases between them. Germline CDR1 MNHEY, CDR2 SVGAGI. This CDR3 contains 14 residues.

The sample holds one count of this clone. The CDR3 coding sequence is TGTGCCAGCTCCCCACGGAACGAACCCCGAGAAGCTTTCTTT. Translating it yields CASSPRNEPREAFF. The chain recombines TRBV7-9 with TRBJ1-1, with D unresolved. Looked up from germline, CDR1 is SEHNR and CDR2 is FQNEAQ (reference sequence). Trimming shortened V by 8 bases and J by 8 bases, and 21 bases separated the two germline ends. CDR3 size: 14 residues.

V usage is TRBV6-4 and J usage is TRBJ1-5; a weak D match, TRBD1 (6 bases). Trimming shortened V by 6 bases and J by 0 bases, and 15 bases separated the two germline ends. The CDR3 has 16 amino acids. Germline V gene lookup returns CDR1 MRHNA and CDR2 SNTAGT. The DNA of the CDR3 is TGTGCCAGCAGGGGGGGCGTTCCATATAGCAATCAGCCCCAGCATTTT. Translated, it gives CASRGGVPYSNQPQHF.

The chain couples TRBV28 to TRBJ1-2; TRBD1 aligns across 10 bases. The CDR3 length is 14 residues. The V segment lost 7 bases and the J segment 5 bases; nucleotides outside the gene matches: 7. Germline lookup yields CDR1 MDHEN and CDR2 SYDVKM. For the CDR3, the DNA is TGTGCCAGCAATTTCCGGGACAGGGGATATGGCTACACCTTC. This codes for CASNFRDRGYGYTF.

The CDR3 is CASSIRAHSNQPQHF. In DNA form, the CDR3 reads TGTGCCAGTAGTATCCGGGCCCATAGCAATCAGCCCCAGCATTTT. The genes are TRBV19 and TRBJ1-5; no clear D gene. Per the germline V gene, CDR1 is LNHDA and CDR2 is SQIVND (reference sequence). The CDR3 contains 15 residues. V lost 3 bases and J 0 bases, leaving 9 bases between the germline ends.

The V and J genes are TRBV6-6 and TRBJ1-1; D may be TRBD1 (5 bases). CDR1 MNHNY and CDR2 SVGAGI come from the germline V gene (reference sequence). V lost 7 bases to trimming and J lost 3 bases, with 12 bases between them. This CDR3 is built from 13 residues. The DNA of the CDR3 is TGTGCCAGCATGGAGGGGAGGTACACTGAAGCTTTCTTT. Its translation: CASMEGRYTEAFF.

The rearrangement links TRBV10-3 to TRBJ2-3, with D possibly TRBD2 on 5 matching bases. CDR3 length equals 15 residues. The germline CDR1 and CDR2 sequences are ENHRY and SYGVKD. V lost 10 bases to trimming and J lost 0 bases, with 17 bases between them. The CDR3 coding sequence is TGTGCCACCCGCTCGGACGGAGGTAGCACAGATACGCAGTATTTT. This sequence encodes CATRSDGGSTDTQYF.

The CDR3 sequence: CASSTPQGTANYGYTF. CDR3 nucleotide sequence: TGTGCCAGCTCAACGCCCCAGGGGACAGCTAACTATGGCTACACCTTC. The V call is TRBV18, the J call TRBJ1-2; 7 bases align to TRBD1. The trim removed 5 bases at V and 0 bases at J, leaving 9 bases unmatched. Per the germline V gene, CDR1 is KGHSH and CDR2 is LQKENI. The CDR3 is made up of 16 amino acids.

The chain employs TRBV4-3 and TRBJ1-3, with 9 positions matching TRBD1. The germline CDR1 and CDR2 sequences are LGHNA and YSLEER. The CDR3 has 15 amino acids. V dropped 1 base and J dropped 5; count of bases not matched to a gene: 3. CDR3 DNA: TGCGCCAGCAGCCAAGTACAGGGGGCGAGAAACACCATATATTTT. This codes for CASSQVQGARNTIYF.

DNA for the CDR3: TGTGCCTGGAGGGACAGGGCGGATACGCAGTATTTT. It codes for CAWRDRADTQYF. The V and J genes are TRBV30 and TRBJ2-3; 8 bases align to TRBD1. The trim removed 3 bases at V and 6 bases at J, leaving 2 bases unmatched. The CDR3 length is 12 residues. CDR1 and CDR2 from the germline V gene are GTSNPN and SVGIG (reference sequence). Filled out from reference TRBV30 and TRBJ2-3, the complete variable domain reads SQTIHQWPATLVQPVGSPLSLECTVEGTSNPNLYWYRQAAGRGLQLLFYSVGIGQISSEVPQNLSASRPQDRQFILSSKKLLLSDSGFYLCAWRDRADTQYFGPGTRLTVL.

The chain employs TRBV5-1 and TRBJ2-1, with TRBD2 matching over 16 bases. Trimming at V came to 4 bases and at J to 8 bases, leaving 6 bases not matched to a gene. The germline V gene has CDR1 SGHRS and CDR2 YFSETQ. This CDR3 comprises 16 residues. The CDR3 sequence: CASSPGLAGGPDEQFF. The CDR3 DNA follows: TGCGCCAGCAGCCCGGGACTAGCGGGGGGGCCGGATGAGCAGTTCTTC.

V gene TRBV11-2 combines with J gene TRBJ1-3; 11 bases are a match to TRBD1. The CDR3 runs to 13 residues. V shed 3 bases and J 11 bases; nucleotides not matched to a gene: 3. CDR1 is SGHAT, CDR2 FQNNGV, per germline. DNA of the CDR3: TGTGCCAGCAGCTTGGACAGGGGGCGAGCCATATATTTT. Amino acid sequence: CASSLDRGRAIYF.

CDR3 nucleotide sequence: TGTGCCTGGACACCTTTGGCCTCTCCTAACTATGGCTACACCTTC. This gives the protein CAWTPLASPNYGYTF. The chain carries TRBV30 and TRBJ1-2; D gene ambiguous. The CDR3 totals 15 residues. Per germline, CDR1 GTSNPN and CDR2 SVGIG (reference sequence). Trimming cost V 4 bases and J 0 bases, with 15 bases left between them.

The rearrangement uses TRBV5-1 and TRBJ2-5, with D perhaps TRBD1 (5 bases). V lost 4 bases and J lost 5, with 21 bases in between. This CDR3 is built from 16 residues. CDR1 is SGHRS, CDR2 YFSETQ, per germline. The CDR3, as DNA: TGCGCCAGCAGCGCCGACGGCCAGGGCCTGATCGAGACCCAGTACTTC. Protein sequence: CASSADGQGLIETQYF.

The gene calls are TRBV12-2 and TRBJ2-3; the DNA was not used to check the table's D call, TRBD2. TRBV12-2 is a pseudogene. This CDR3 spans 17 amino acids. In DNA form, the CDR3 reads TGTGCAAGTCGCTTAGCGCCCAGCGGGGGGGCCGGGGATACGCAGTATTTT. It is translated as CASRLAPSGGAGDTQYF.

This clone appeared once. The chain employs TRBV7-2 and TRBJ1-4; no firm D call. Trimming took 4 bases from V and 0 from J, leaving 9 bases between them. The CDR3 loop spans 15 amino acids. Per germline, CDR1 SGHTA and CDR2 FQGNSA. The CDR3 sequence is CASSSPGPTNEKLFF. The CDR3 nucleotides read TGTGCCAGCAGCTCCCCGGGCCCAACTAATGAAAAACTGTTTTTT.

This clone is a singleton in its sample. CDR3: CASSQTALASGELFF. The CDR3 DNA sequence: TGTGCCAGCTCACAGACAGCCCTAGCATCCGGGGAGCTGTTTTTT. The rearrangement links TRBV18 to TRBJ2-2; D assignment may be TRBD1 or TRBD2 (5 bases each). Germline V lookup: CDR1 KGHSH, CDR2 LQKENI. Trimming pared 4 bases from V and 6 bases from J, leaving 15 bases between. The CDR3 loop spans 15 amino acids.

This clone was observed once. The V and J genes are TRBV4-1 and TRBJ2-5; D possibly corresponds to TRBD1 (6 bases). The CDR3 totals 16 residues. Per germline, CDR1 MGHRA and CDR2 YSYEKL. V lost 4 bases and J lost 2, with 17 bases in between. The CDR3 loop is CASSRGPAGDQETQYF. The CDR3 DNA reads TGCGCCAGCAGCCGCGGCCCGGCAGGGGATCAAGAGACCCAGTACTTC.

This CDR3 is CASSVRDRLNEKLFF. The CDR3 DNA is TGTGCCAGCAGCGTGCGGGACAGGCTAAATGAAAAACTGTTTTTT. V is TRBV9 and J is TRBJ1-4; 8 nucleotides match TRBD1. Germline loops: CDR1 SGDLS, CDR2 YYNGEE. The CDR3 consists of 15 residues. Trimming cost V 2 bases and J 5 bases; bases outside gene matches: 5.